Below are 19 T cell receptor beta chains sequenced from a single sample in a study of blood T cell repertoires in COVID-19. Clones were sequenced by immunoSEQ multiplex PCR, and TCRdb holds only the in-frame ones, with some missing. The top ten clones hold 0.75% to 0.9% of a sample with roughly 250,000 clones, 75% to 90% of them seen once. The source material was peripheral blood. The receptors were gathered from a man aged 25 to 45 with acute or convalescent COVID-19.

The chain couples TRBV9 to TRBJ1-2; 7 bases match TRBD1. With V trimmed by 4 bases and J by 10 bases, 16 bases remained unmatched. Germline values: CDR1 SGDLS, CDR2 YYNGEE. This CDR3 region has 15 residues. The CDR3, as DNA: TGTGCCAGCAGCTCCATGCAGGGGGGCTTGGGTGACTACACCTTC. Protein sequence: CASSSMQGGLGDYTF.

The genes are TRBV10-3 and TRBJ2-7, with D perhaps matching TRBD1 (5 bases). Trimming stripped 1 base from V and 6 bases from J, with 10 bases between. The CDR3 is 13 residues long. Germline values: CDR1 ENHRY, CDR2 SYGVKD. CDR3 in amino acids: CAISELQVSEQYF. DNA of the CDR3: TGTGCCATCAGTGAGTTACAGGTTTCCGAGCAGTACTTC.

The gene calls are TRBV6-5 and TRBJ1-5, with D possibly TRBD1 on 5 matching bases. The V end was cut by 7 bases, the J end by 8 bases, with 15 bases between. CDR3 length equals 13 residues. Germline V lookup: CDR1 MNHEY, CDR2 SVGAGI. The CDR3: CASKLQEIEPQHF. The CDR3 bases are TGTGCCAGCAAGCTACAGGAAATTGAGCCCCAGCATTTT.

This clone has just a few counts. J is TRBJ1-1 and V is TRBV5-4; no definite D call. The ends were cut back, 3 bases at V and 3 bases at J, with 15 bases in the middle. CDR1 SGHNT and CDR2 YYREEE come from the germline V gene (reference sequence). The CDR3 totals 15 residues. The CDR3: CASSSMHSWDTEAFF. DNA of the CDR3: TGTGCCAGCAGCTCGATGCACAGTTGGGACACTGAAGCTTTCTTT.

This clone showed up just a few times. The chain couples TRBV28 to TRBJ2-3; D is uncertain. Germline V gene data show CDR1 as MDHEN and CDR2 as SYDVKM. This CDR3 has 14 residues. The V end lost 3 bases, the J end lost 3 bases, and 10 bases lay between the germline ends. The CDR3 reads CASSFLSGTDTQYF. The DNA for the CDR3 is TGTGCCAGCAGTTTTTTGTCCGGGACAGATACGCAGTATTTT.

The V and J genes are TRBV28 and TRBJ1-1, with 9 bases matching TRBD1. CDR1 is MDHEN, CDR2 SYDVKM, per germline. V lost 5 bases and J lost 1; bases outside the gene matches: 5. This CDR3 is built from 15 residues. CDR3 amino acids: CASSMTDRGNTEAFF. DNA for the CDR3: TGTGCCAGCAGTATGACGGACAGGGGGAACACTGAAGCTTTCTTT.

V gene TRBV5-1 combines with J gene TRBJ1-5, with 8 bases fitting TRBD1. This CDR3 contains 14 residues. Germline V gene lookup returns CDR1 SGHRS and CDR2 YFSETQ. Trimming took 0 bases from V and 6 from J; bases not matched to a gene: 2. The CDR3 sequence: CASSLGDRLQPQHF. CDR3 nucleotides: TGCGCCAGCAGCTTGGGGGACAGGCTTCAGCCCCAGCATTTT.

CDR3 nucleotides: TGTGCCTCGACAGGGGTAATAGTCAGCAATCAGCCCCAGCATTTT. Translated, it gives CASTGVIVSNQPQHF. This rearrangement joins TRBV19 to TRBJ1-5; 8 bases are shared with TRBD1. This CDR3 is built from 15 residues. The V segment lost 11 bases and the J segment 1 base; nucleotides outside the gene matches: 10. Germline-derived CDR1 and CDR2 are LNHDA and SQIVND (reference sequence).

V is TRBV10-2 and J is TRBJ1-1; D call uncertain. This CDR3 contains 13 residues. Germline CDR1 WSHSY, CDR2 SAAADI. V was cut by 2 bases and J by 5 bases, with 9 bases left in between. CDR3: CASSEGGGTEAFF. The DNA for the CDR3 is TGCGCCAGCAGTGAGGGCGGAGGGACTGAAGCTTTCTTT.

The chain has TRBV28 and TRBJ1-2, with a tentative D call TRBD1 (6 bases). The CDR3 totals 16 residues. Trimming took off 6 bases at V and 5 bases at J, with 22 bases between the two ends. Germline loops: CDR1 MDHEN, CDR2 SYDVKM. The CDR3 protein is CASRGLGAGTNYGYTF. The CDR3 coding sequence is TGTGCCAGCAGGGGTCTTGGGGCCGGGACAAATTATGGCTACACCTTC.

This rearrangement joins TRBV27 to TRBJ1-1; D might be TRBD1 (5 bases). Germline lookup yields CDR1 MNHEY and CDR2 SMNVEV (reference sequence). The CDR3 is made up of 13 amino acids. V lost 5 bases and J 6 bases, leaving 13 bases between the germline ends. The CDR3 DNA sequence: TGTGCCAGCAGTCACGGACATGTCGCTGAAGCTTTCTTT. The encoded protein is CASSHGHVAEAFF.

This chain links TRBV5-6 with TRBJ2-7; TRBD1 aligns across 10 bases. CDR1 SGHDT and CDR2 YYEEEE come from the germline V gene. The CDR3 has 14 amino acids. V gave up 3 bases and J gave up 6 bases; unmatched junction bases: 6. The DNA of the CDR3 is TGTGCCAGCAGCTACGGGACAGGGGTAGGCGAGCAGTACTTC. It codes for CASSYGTGVGEQYF. Together with reference TRBV5-6 and TRBJ2-7, the CDR3 gives the full variable domain: DAGVTQSPTHLIKTRGQQVTLRCSPKSGHDTVSWYQQALGQGPQFIFQYYEEEERQRGNFPDRFSGHQFPNYSSELNVNALLLGDSALYLCASSYGTGVGEQYFGPGTRLTVT.

This clone was seen a few times. The genes are TRBV5-5 and TRBJ2-7, with 8 bases fitting TRBD1. V dropped 0 bases and J dropped 4; count of bases not matched to a gene: 6. The CDR3 is 15 residues long. Germline values: CDR1 SGHKS, CDR2 YYEKEE (reference sequence). The CDR3 DNA follows: TGTGCCAGCAGCTTGGCCGGGACAGGCCCGTACGAGCAGTACTTC. Protein: CASSLAGTGPYEQYF.

A word on this clone: The sample holds other DNA sequences that translate to the same CDR3. The rearrangement uses TRBV7-9 and TRBJ1-1; a weak D match, TRBD1 (6 bases). V was cut by 2 bases and J by 2 bases, with 9 bases left in between. From germline, CDR1 is SEHNR and CDR2 FQNEAQ (reference sequence). The CDR3 is made up of 14 amino acids. The CDR3 sequence is CASSLQGSNTEAFF. Here the CDR3 DNA reads TGTGCCAGCAGCTTACAGGGGAGTAACACTGAAGCTTTCTTT.

The V and J genes are TRBV18 and TRBJ1-1, with 8 nucleotides matching TRBD1. The CDR3 consists of 15 residues. Germline assignment: CDR1 KGHSH and CDR2 LQKENI. V lost 4 bases to trimming and J lost 2 bases; unmatched junction nucleotides: 6. CDR3 coding DNA: TGTGCCAGCTCACACAGGGACAGGCTTAACACTGAAGCTTTCTTT. Protein: CASSHRDRLNTEAFF.

This chain uses TRBV12-5 with TRBJ2-5; 10 bases match TRBD2. This CDR3 region has 17 residues. Germline V CDR1 and CDR2: LGHNT, FRNRAP. The trim removed 5 bases at V and 5 bases at J, leaving 14 bases unmatched. CDR3 in amino acids: CASGRPVPGLASETQYF. The DNA of the CDR3 is TGTGCTAGTGGTCGACCCGTCCCGGGACTAGCGTCGGAGACCCAGTACTTC.

The chain combines TRBV15 with TRBJ1-1; a possible D gene is TRBD1 (5 bases). CDR3 length: 15 amino acids. The germline V gene has CDR1 LNHNV and CDR2 YYDKDF (reference sequence). Trimming stripped 0 bases from V and 4 bases from J, with 12 bases between. This CDR3 is CATSRDVRDRTEAFF. CDR3 in DNA: TGTGCCACCAGCAGAGATGTCAGGGATCGCACTGAAGCTTTCTTT.

The chain employs TRBV4-2 and TRBJ2-7, with 11 bases identical to TRBD2. This CDR3 has 16 residues. After removal of 4 bases from V and 4 bases from J, the junction contained 9 bases not matched to a gene. CDR1 and CDR2 (germline): LGHNA, YNFKEQ. CDR3 protein: CASSPSRGTSGYEQYF. The DNA of the CDR3 is TGTGCCAGCAGCCCGTCAAGGGGGACTAGCGGATACGAGCAGTACTTC.

The chain carries TRBV19 and TRBJ1-2; D is ambiguous. V was trimmed by 4 bases and J by 4 bases, leaving 13 bases between them. Germline V gene sequence: CDR1 LNHDA, CDR2 SQIVND (reference sequence). The CDR3 is made up of 14 amino acids. In nucleotides, the CDR3 is TGTGCCAGTAGTAAACGGGGATATAGCTATGGCTACACCTTC. Translation gives CASSKRGYSYGYTF.